These T cell receptor beta chains were read from a single sample in a study of pediatric ulcerative colitis. The table came from immunoSEQ multiplex PCR; TCRdb's copy has only in-frame clones and leaves some out. Of approximately 17,000 clones in the sample, about 80% were seen once. Material: gut tissue. These receptors all come from a boy younger than 18 who was a control in a study of pediatric ulcerative colitis. CDR3s include the opening cysteine and the closing phenylalanine or tryptophan. The D gene is left open where the match is weak. Not all rows give a size; the values are once, few, many and, for expanded clones, a class.

j_call,d_call,v_call,clone_size,cdr3_aa,cdr3_nt
TRBJ1-5,-,TRBV6-1,-,CASSATPGSNQPQHF,TGTGCCAGCAGTGCGACCCCAGGGTCCAATCAGCCCCAGCATTTT
TRBJ2-4,-,TRBV29-1,-,CSVLTGRIQYF,TGCAGCGTTTTGACGGGAAGAATTCAGTACTTC
TRBJ2-5,-,TRBV20-1,-,CSAEGQETQYF,TGCAGTGCAGAGGGGCAGGAGACCCAGTACTTC
TRBJ1-2,-,TRBV5-1,few,CASRQVFSMYGYTF,TGCGCCAGCCGGCAGGTTTTCTCTATGTATGGCTACACCTTC
TRBJ2-7,TRBD1,TRBV5-4,-,CASSLRQGAYEQYF,TGTGCCAGCAGCTTGAGACAGGGGGCTTACGAGCAGTACTTC
TRBJ2-3,TRBD2,TRBV6-1,-,CASSTGLWEGTQYF,TGTGCCAGCAGTACAGGTCTCTGGGAGGGTACGCAGTATTTT
TRBJ1-2,-,TRBV19,-,CAGSYGYTF,TGTGCCGGGTCATATGGCTACACCTTC
TRBJ1-6,TRBD1,TRBV2,-,CASRGAGTDNSPLHF,TGTGCCAGCAGGGGAGCCGGGACAGATAATTCACCCCTCCACTTT
TRBJ1-1,-,TRBV27,once,CASSLLTNTEAFF,TGTGCCAGCAGTTTATTAACGAACACTGAAGCTTTCTTT
TRBJ1-1,-,TRBV6-5,-,CASRPTEGNEAFF,TGTGCCAGCCGACCCACTGAGGGAAATGAAGCTTTCTTT
TRBJ2-1,TRBD2,TRBV27,-,CASSLRASGGAVEQFF,TGTGCCAGCAGTTTAAGGGCTAGCGGGGGGGCGGTTGAGCAGTTCTTC
TRBJ2-1,TRBD2,TRBV5-1,-,CASSLGVAGGGNEQFF,TGCGCCAGCAGCTTGGGGGTAGCGGGAGGAGGAAATGAGCAGTTCTTC
TRBJ2-3,TRBD2,TRBV4-1,-,CASSQEGLAGGTDTQYF,TGCGCCAGCAGCCAAGAGGGACTAGCGGGAGGGACAGATACGCAGTATTTT
TRBJ1-4,-,TRBV28,-,CASSSPGYFDEKLFF,TGTGCCAGCAGTTCCCCAGGGTATTTTGATGAAAAACTGTTTTTT
TRBJ1-2,-,TRBV6-5,-,CATGQTNYGYTF,TGTGCCACCGGACAGACTAACTATGGCTACACCTTC
TRBJ2-7,-,TRBV10-3,-,CAITFKRGSYHEQYF,TGTGCCATCACCTTCAAACGGGGTTCGTACCACGAGCAGTACTTC